The entry that follows covers one T cell receptor (beta chain) sequence. Measured with immunoSEQ multiplex PCR; TCRdb has only the in-frame clones, and not every one. The sample has about 160,000 clones, 86% seen once; the top ten hold roughly 4%. Trimming stripped 2 bases from V and 4 bases from J, with 12 bases between. Germline values: CDR1 GTSNPN, CDR2 SVGIG (reference sequence). The CDR3 has 14 amino acids. This sample stems from a study of blood T cell repertoires in COVID-19. Source material: peripheral blood. This sequence joins TRBV30 and TRBJ1-3; D gene uncertain. This TCR derives from a woman aged 65 to 85 with acute or convalescent COVID-19. The CDR3 sequence: CAWSIGQLGNTIYF. The CDR3 nucleotides are TGTGCCTGGAGTATTGGGCAGCTCGGAAACACCATATATTTT.